This T cell receptor (beta chain) derives from a study of vaccination and CD4 T cells after COVID-19. Indicated treatment: roughly 11-day PBMC culture with coronavirus spike peptide pools or control peptides (ViraFEST assay). Gathering of the CD4+ T cells, from the unexposed donor, took place before the COVID-19 pandemic (2011-2018). Via ViraFEST, peptide pools expanded antigen-specific T cells before TCR sequencing. Germline V lookup: CDR1 MDHEN, CDR2 SYDVKM. The J segment lost 4 bases and the V segment lost 3 bases, leaving 2 bases of the junction unmatched. There are 14 residues in the CDR3. On this clonotype itself: Antigen specificity is unknown.

Cultured CD4+ T-cell DNA underwent Oncomine TCR Beta short-read sequencing. Cultures of CD4+ T cells served as the source for extracting genomic DNA. TCRdb analysed the PCR reads with MiXCR anew, one entry per CDR3 protein. The data hold thousands of distinct CDR3 sequences, with 30% to 40% observed a single time. The specimen sequenced was CD4+ T cells from blood, cultured in vitro. The chain uses TRBV28 and TRBJ1-3, with 8 bases identical to TRBD1. This sequence was found in a human donor in good health. CDR3 sequence reads: CASSFRGRGNTIYF. The CDR3 nucleotides read TGTGCCAGCAGTTTCAGGGGGCGAGGAAACACCATATATTTT.